Listed below are T cell receptor beta chains from one sample, sequenced in a study of control samples from healthy donors and cancer patients. Profiled with immunoSEQ multiplex PCR; TCRdb holds only in-frame clones, not every one. The sample yields 84,000 or so clones, approximately 82% seen once. The sample taken for sequencing was PBMCs. These receptors were obtained from a man in his 60s with head and neck cancer. Each CDR3 is given with its conserved first and last residue. The D gene is left open where the match is weak. Size tells how often a clone was seen (once, few, many) or the class of an expanded clone, and some rows leave it out.

D gene,V gene,J gene,clone size,CDR3 DNA,CDR3 protein
TRBD2,TRBV11-2,TRBJ2-5,-,TGTGCCAGCAGCTTGGGACTAGCGTTAGAGACCCAGTACTTC,CASSLGLALETQYF
TRBD1,TRBV15,TRBJ2-5,-,TGTGCCACCAGCAGGACAGGGGAGCAAGAGACCCAGTACTTC,CATSRTGEQETQYF
-,TRBV9,TRBJ2-2,-,TGTGCCAGCAGCGAGCCGACAGGTCTCGGGAAGCGGCCCGGGGAGCTGTTTTTT,CASSEPTGLGKRPGELFF
-,TRBV4-1,TRBJ2-1,once,TGCGCCAGCAGCCAAGAGGCCCCAGGGGATGAGCAGTTCTTC,CASSQEAPGDEQFF
-,TRBV10-2,TRBJ2-5,-,TGCGCCAGCAGGAGAGGGGAAGAGACCCAGTACTTC,CASRRGEETQYF
TRBD2,TRBV3-1/TRBV3-2,TRBJ2-1,-,TGTGCCAGCAGCCAAGATAGGGGACTAGCGGGACCAAATGAGCAGTTCTTC,CASSQDRGLAGPNEQFF
-,TRBV15,TRBJ2-2,-,TGTGCCACCAGCAGAGATATCGGGACCACCCGTACCGTGTCCGGGGAGCTGTTTTTT,CATSRDIGTTRTVSGELFF
-,TRBV10-2,TRBJ1-1,-,TGCGCCAGCAATACGGCGGGGGGCTCCACTGAAGCTTTCTTT,CASNTAGGSTEAFF
TRBD2,TRBV7-9,TRBJ2-1,-,TGTGCCGGCAGACGAGGGACTAGCAGGGCCCGCAACGATGAGCAGTTCTTC,CAGRRGTSRARNDEQFF
-,TRBV7-6,TRBJ1-2,-,TGTGCCAGCAGCTTAGCATCAATCTCCTGGGACAACAATTTCTATGGCTACACCTTC,CASSLASISWDNNFYGYTF
-,TRBV24-1,TRBJ2-1,-,TGTGCCACCAGTGACGGGGGTTTGTGGAACAATGAGCAGTTCTTC,CATSDGGLWNNEQFF
-,TRBV6-5,TRBJ2-7,-,TGTGCCAGCAGTTACTCGATAGGCCTGGCCACCTACGAGCAGTACTTC,CASSYSIGLATYEQYF
-,TRBV19,TRBJ2-2,-,TGTGCCAGTAGTATCGCAAGGGCTTTGAACACCGGGGAGCTGTTTTTT,CASSIARALNTGELFF
-,TRBV7-9,TRBJ1-1,-,TGTGCCAGCAGCTTAGTAGGGGGAGCTTTCTTT,CASSLVGGAFF
-,TRBV4-1,TRBJ2-7,-,TGCGCCAGCAGCCAAGTTTGGACCCTAAAAGGCAGCATGACGGACGAGCAGTACTTC,CASSQVWTLKGSMTDEQYF
-,TRBV30,TRBJ2-7,-,TGTGCCTGGAACCAGAAGGACCCTGCTTTCGAGCAGTACTTC,CAWNQKDPAFEQYF
-,TRBV10-3,TRBJ1-1,-,TGTGCCATCAGTGAGTCGCGGGGGAGCACTGAAGCTTTCTTT,CAISESRGSTEAFF
TRBD1,TRBV5-6,TRBJ2-7,-,TGTGCCAGCAGCTTCACCGGGACAGGGCGCGAGCAGTACTTC,CASSFTGTGREQYF
-,TRBV28,TRBJ1-2,-,TGTGCCAGCAGTCGCTCCTGGGACACAACTAACTATGGCTACACCTTC,CASSRSWDTTNYGYTF
TRBD1,TRBV19,TRBJ2-6,-,TGTGCCAGTAGCGGTACCGGGACAGGTTACTCTGGGGCCAACGTCCTGACTTTC,CASSGTGTGYSGANVLTF
-,TRBV7-9,TRBJ2-3,-,TGTGCCAGCAGCTTAGGAGTTGTGGCGGGCGCTTTTAGCACAGATACGCAGTATTTT,CASSLGVVAGAFSTDTQYF
-,TRBV18,TRBJ1-1,-,TGTGCCAGCTCGCCGATTCAAACTAACACTGAAGCTTTCTTT,CASSPIQTNTEAFF
TRBD2,TRBV7-2,TRBJ2-3,-,TGTGCCAGCAGTCCGGGACTAGTTTTGGCAGATACGCAGTATTTT,CASSPGLVLADTQYF
-,TRBV5-5,TRBJ2-3,-,TGTGCCAGCAGCTTGGTTCCGGCCAGGGCTGCAGATACGCAGTATTTT,CASSLVPARAADTQYF
TRBD1,TRBV23-1,TRBJ2-7,-,TGCGCCAGCAGTCTCCAAGGGACGGGACAGGTCTCCTACGAGCAGTACTTC,CASSLQGTGQVSYEQYF
-,TRBV5-1,TRBJ1-3,-,TGCGCCAGCAGCTTACAGGGCGGGTCTGGAAACACCATATATTTT,CASSLQGGSGNTIYF
TRBD1,TRBV5-1,TRBJ2-1,-,TGCGCCAGCAGTCCTAGGACAGGGACGGGTGAGCAGTTCTTC,CASSPRTGTGEQFF
-,TRBV7-2,TRBJ1-5,once,TGTGCCAGCAGCTTAGTAAGGGCAGGCAGTCAGCCCCAGCATTTT,CASSLVRAGSQPQHF
-,TRBV11-2,TRBJ2-5,once,TGTGCCAGCAGCCGACCGACGATACAAGAGACCCAGTACTTC,CASSRPTIQETQYF
TRBD2,TRBV6-5,TRBJ2-1,-,TGTGCCAGCAGCTACCGAGCCGGGACTAGCGAAAGTGAGCAGTTCTTC,CASSYRAGTSESEQFF
TRBD1,TRBV10-2,TRBJ2-4,-,TGCGCCAGCAGTGAACAGGGGTTGGAAAACATTCAGTACTTC,CASSEQGLENIQYF
-,TRBV18,TRBJ2-3,-,TGTGCCAGCTCCCCGCCAGGAAAGAGCACAGATACGCAGTATTTT,CASSPPGKSTDTQYF
-,TRBV11-2,TRBJ2-3,-,TGTGCCAGCAGCACAGTTCGCGGGAAGGCAGATACGCAGTATTTT,CASSTVRGKADTQYF
TRBD1,TRBV29-1,TRBJ1-5,-,TGCAGCGCCTTACAGGGGGTCGGTCAGCCCCAGCATTTT,CSALQGVGQPQHF
-,TRBV7-2,TRBJ2-7,once,TGTGCCAGCAGCCCGCCGCGGGGCGGGCACTCCTACGAGCAGTACTTC,CASSPPRGGHSYEQYF
TRBD2,TRBV5-1,TRBJ2-1,-,TGCGCCAGCAGCTTGGATTTAGCGGGCTCCTACAATGAGCAGTTCTTC,CASSLDLAGSYNEQFF
-,TRBV7-9,TRBJ2-2,-,TGTGCCAGCAGCTTATACGTCGGGCAGGCCGGGGAGCTGTTTTTT,CASSLYVGQAGELFF
TRBD1,TRBV2,TRBJ1-2,-,TGTGCCAGCAACAGACAGGGAGTACGCTATGGCTACACCTTC,CASNRQGVRYGYTF
TRBD1,TRBV7-9,TRBJ2-5,-,TGTGCCAGCAGCTTAGGACAGGGCTTAGAGACCCAGTACTTC,CASSLGQGLETQYF
-,TRBV29-1,TRBJ2-1,-,TGCAGCGTTGAAGAACAAGAGGATGATGAGCAGTTCTTC,CSVEEQEDDEQFF
TRBD1,TRBV28,TRBJ1-2,-,TGTGCCAGCAGCACGACTCGGACAGGGGGCTACGATGGCTACACCTTC,CASSTTRTGGYDGYTF
TRBD2,TRBV5-4,TRBJ2-5,-,TGTGCCAGCAGCGCTCGACTAGCGGGCCTGCAAGAGACCCAGTACTTC,CASSARLAGLQETQYF
-,TRBV5-1,TRBJ2-3,-,TGCGCCAGCAGCTTGGCTTTGGGATTCCGTAGCACAGATACGCAGTATTTT,CASSLALGFRSTDTQYF
TRBD1,TRBV5-1,TRBJ1-1,-,TGCGCCAGCAGCCCAGGGGGCACTGAAGCTTTCTTT,CASSPGGTEAFF
TRBD1,TRBV2,TRBJ2-7,-,TGTGCCAGCAGTCGGGACAGTTCCTACGAGCAGTACTTC,CASSRDSSYEQYF
-,TRBV3-1/TRBV3-2,TRBJ2-7,once,TGTGCCAGCAGCCAAGGGGACGGCCGGATACCTTACGAGCAGTACTTC,CASSQGDGRIPYEQYF
TRBD1,TRBV19,TRBJ2-7,-,TGTGCCAGTAGTATAACAGGGGTCTCCGAGCAGTACTTC,CASSITGVSEQYF
TRBD2,TRBV6-5,TRBJ2-3,-,TGTGCCAGCGGGGCCAGCGGGATTATAGATACGCAGTATTTT,CASGASGIIDTQYF
-,TRBV29-1,TRBJ1-5,once,TGCAGCGTTGAATGGGCCCCTAATCAGCCCCAGCATTTT,CSVEWAPNQPQHF
TRBD1,TRBV5-1,TRBJ2-3,-,TGCGCCAGCAGCTCAGGGGGCGAAGGGGATACGCAGTATTTT,CASSSGGEGDTQYF
TRBD2,TRBV5-1,TRBJ2-1,-,TGCGCCAGCAGCTACTCTAGCGGGAAGGTCAATGAGCAGTTCTTC,CASSYSSGKVNEQFF
-,TRBV19,TRBJ1-5,-,TGTGCCAGTAGTATTCTGGGGGCCAGGACGGGTCAGCCCCAGCATTTT,CASSILGARTGQPQHF
-,TRBV5-1,TRBJ1-1,-,TGCGCCAGCAGCTTGGTTCCAGCGAACACTGAAGCTTTCTTT,CASSLVPANTEAFF
TRBD1,TRBV28,TRBJ1-2,-,TGTGCCAGCAGCCCTTGGACAGGCCCCTATGGCTACACCTTC,CASSPWTGPYGYTF
-,TRBV27,TRBJ2-2,-,TGTGCCAGCATGCATAGGCCTGACTCTAGGGCGAACACCGGGGAGCTGTTTTTT,CASMHRPDSRANTGELFF
TRBD2,TRBV7-8,TRBJ2-3,-,TGTGCCAGCAGCTTGTGGACTAGCGGGAGAGATACGCAGTATTTT,CASSLWTSGRDTQYF
-,TRBV7-8,TRBJ1-6,-,TGTGCCAGCAGCTTAGATTTGGGGGCACCCCTCCACTTT,CASSLDLGAPLHF
-,TRBV5-4,TRBJ1-2,-,TGTGCCAGCAGCCGAGACCCGGGACGAGCCTATGGCTACACCTTC,CASSRDPGRAYGYTF
TRBD2,TRBV5-1,TRBJ2-7,-,TGCGCCAGCAGCTCCGGCGGCGGGAGGTCCTACGAGCAGTACTTC,CASSSGGGRSYEQYF